This T cell receptor (beta chain) was identified during a study of T cell changes during pregnancy in multiple sclerosis. The data were produced by immunoSEQ multiplex PCR, yet TCRdb's version contains in-frame clones alone and is incomplete. The table records more than 80,000 clones, more than 80% of them present only once. CDR3 length: 14 residues. J lost 6 bases, V lost 3 bases, and 5 bases had no gene match. Germline lookup yields CDR1 ENHRY and CDR2 SYGVKD. This receptor was obtained from a female donor with multiple sclerosis, enrolled in a pregnancy study. The chain has TRBV10-3 and TRBJ2-1; 7 bases are a match to TRBD2. The source material was peripheral blood, sampled before pregnancy. CDR3 sequence: CAISDWGGGNEQFF. CDR3 DNA sequence: TGTGCCATCAGTGATTGGGGCGGGGGCAATGAGCAGTTCTTC.